The next 27 T cell receptor beta chains were all read from a single sample in a study of blood T cells in healthy people across ages. For the second PCR, which ran for about 7 to 12 cycles, a sample-barcoded 5' primer and a J-beta primer mix were used. From the 5' RACE reads, TCRdb called clonotypes with MiXCR, one entry per CDR3 protein. The sample lists some 1,500,000 distinct CDR3 sequences, 42% seen once, with around 4% in the top ten. The sequencing sample was made of blood. These receptors all stem from a woman under 30 in good health.

In its sample, this clonotype was seen a few times. The J gene is TRBJ2-7, the V gene TRBV20-1; D is unclear. Trimming pared 3 bases from V and 10 bases from J, leaving 19 bases between. The CDR3 loop spans 13 amino acids. Germline lookup yields CDR1 DFQATT and CDR2 SNEGSKA (reference sequence). The CDR3 loop reads CSARRQIERTQYF. In DNA form, the CDR3 reads TGCAGTGCTAGGCGGCAGATCGAAAGAACCCAGTACTTC.

The chain combines TRBV7-2 with TRBJ1-4; D is perhaps TRBD1 (6 bases). CDR3 length: 13 amino acids. Germline V gives CDR1 SGHTA, CDR2 FQGNSA. With 6 bases removed from V and 7 bases from J, the gap between germline ends came to 12 bases. As DNA, the CDR3 is TGTGCCAGCAGGAGGGGGGTGGGTGAAAAACTGTTTTTT. It encodes CASRRGVGEKLFF.

The DNA for the CDR3 is TGTGCCAGCAGCTTAGAAAGTCGGGGGGGCCGTGGGACCCAGTACTTC. Translated: CASSLESRGGRGTQYF. The chain combines TRBV11-2 with TRBJ2-5, with TRBD2 matching 8 bases. V lost 0 bases to trimming and J lost 7 bases; unmatched junction nucleotides: 10. This CDR3 has 16 amino acids. Per germline, CDR1 SGHAT and CDR2 FQNNGV.

The chain combines TRBV7-2 with TRBJ2-3, with D uncertain. Germline-derived CDR1 and CDR2 are SGHTA and FQGNSA. The CDR3 has 14 residues. Trimming removed 2 bases at V and 2 bases at J, with 8 bases between. CDR3 amino acids: CASSLLEITDTQYF. CDR3 coding DNA: TGTGCCAGCAGCTTACTAGAGATCACAGATACGCAGTATTTT.

This clonotype has just a few counts. The chain couples TRBV13 to TRBJ2-1, with D perhaps TRBD2 (5 bases). This CDR3 contains 13 residues. Germline CDR1 reads PRHDT; CDR2 reads FYEKMQ (reference sequence). Trimming took 5 bases from V and 12 from J, leaving 17 bases between them. Here the CDR3 DNA reads TGTGCCAGCAGCGGCAACGGGATTCCGGTGCAGTTCTTC. This encodes CASSGNGIPVQFF.

The V call is TRBV7-9, the J call TRBJ2-7; D is perhaps TRBD1 (5 bases). The CDR3 has 16 residues. Germline CDR1 reads SEHNR; CDR2 reads FQNEAQ (reference sequence). Trimming cost V 0 bases and J 0 bases, with 12 bases left between them. The CDR3 sequence is CASSLASRQSSYEQYF. CDR3 in DNA: TGTGCCAGCAGCTTAGCTTCACGACAGAGCTCCTACGAGCAGTACTTC.

The chain has TRBV2 and TRBJ2-5, with D possibly TRBD1 on 6 matching bases. V lost 2 bases to trimming and J lost 3 bases, with 13 bases between them. Germline lookup yields CDR1 SNHLY and CDR2 FYNNEI. The CDR3 consists of 15 residues. The CDR3 sequence: CASSEWVGGKETQYF. The CDR3, as DNA: TGTGCCAGCAGTGAATGGGTAGGGGGAAAAGAGACCCAGTACTTC.

The genes are TRBV12-3 or TRBV12-4 and TRBJ2-1, with 9 positions matching TRBD2. The V and J ends lost 6 bases and 5 bases, in that order; junction bases with no gene match: 14. CDR3 length: 17 amino acids. The CDR3, as DNA: TGTGCCAGCAGCCCACCTCTCAAGCGGGAGGTTCACAATGAGCAGTTCTTC. Translated: CASSPPLKREVHNEQFF.

J is TRBJ2-5 and V is TRBV6-6, with D hard to call. The J call may be in error: the DNA end matches TRBJ2-4 better. This CDR3 has 11 residues. Germline CDR1 is MNHNY and CDR2 is SVGAGI (reference sequence). The chain's CDR3 is CASSPGYIQYF. The CDR3 bases are TGTGCCAGCAGTCCCGGGTACATTCAGTACTTC.

There are many counts of this clonotype. The chain has TRBV10-3 and TRBJ2-1, with D possibly TRBD2 on 6 matching bases. Per germline, CDR1 ENHRY and CDR2 SYGVKD. CDR3 size: 14 residues. Trimming took off 3 bases at V and 6 bases at J, with 12 bases between the two ends. CDR3 protein: CAISDGLASNEQFF. In DNA, the CDR3 is TGTGCCATCAGTGATGGGCTAGCGAGCAATGAGCAGTTCTTC.

This clonotype showed up just a few times. This chain connects TRBV13 to TRBJ2-3; TRBD2 matches 9 bases. The germline CDR1 and CDR2 sequences are PRHDT and FYEKMQ (reference sequence). After removal of 5 bases from V and 2 bases from J, the junction contained 5 bases not matched to a gene. This CDR3 is built from 15 residues. The CDR3 sequence: CASSARGGDTDTQYF. The CDR3 DNA follows: TGTGCCAGCAGCGCCCGCGGGGGGGACACAGATACGCAGTATTTT.

The V call is TRBV29-1, the J call TRBJ2-4; D ambiguous. The V end lost 3 bases, the J end lost 2 bases, and 8 bases lay between the germline ends. Germline loops: CDR1 SQVTM, CDR2 ANQGSEA. CDR3 length: 13 residues. CDR3 sequence reads: CSVDVVSKNIQYF. As DNA, the CDR3 is TGCAGCGTTGATGTCGTGTCCAAAAACATTCAGTACTTC.

The V gene is TRBV9, the J gene TRBJ2-3; perhaps TRBD1 as D (7 bases). This CDR3 contains 17 residues. Between the trimmed V and J ends, which lost 4 bases and 4 bases, there was a span of 22 bases. Germline loops: CDR1 SGDLS, CDR2 YYNGEE. CDR3 protein: CASSPRGLAFSSDTQYF. The DNA of the CDR3 is TGTGCCAGCAGCCCGAGGGGGCTAGCGTTTAGTTCAGATACGCAGTATTTT.

The V call is TRBV20-1, the J call TRBJ2-5; D is uncertain. The germline V gene encodes CDR1 DFQATT and CDR2 SNEGSKA (reference sequence). This CDR3 region has 15 residues. V was trimmed by 4 bases and J by 1 base, leaving 16 bases between them. CDR3 DNA: TGCAGTGCTACTTTGTTAGAAATTGTCCAAGAGACCCAGTACTTC. It encodes CSATLLEIVQETQYF.

About this clonotype itself: This sequence may be a read error, since a much larger clone differs from it by one base. The rearrangement links TRBV4-3 to TRBJ2-5, with 7 bases lining up with TRBD2. CDR3 length: 16 amino acids. From germline, CDR1 is LGHNA and CDR2 YSLEER. Losses at the gene ends were 1 base for V and 0 bases for J; bases not matched to a gene: 5. CDR3 loop: CASSQGLAWDQETQYF. CDR3 DNA: TGCGCCAGCAGCCAAGGACTAGCATGGGACCAAGAGACCCAGTACTTC.

This clonotype was recorded a few times. Written as DNA, the CDR3 is TGTGCCAGCAGCTTAGAACCCAGCGGGGGGGCAGATACGCAGTATTTT. It is translated as CASSLEPSGGADTQYF. The chain carries TRBV11-2 and TRBJ2-3; 10 bases agree with TRBD2. V shed 0 bases, J shed 4 bases, and the junction held 4 bases outside the gene matches. This CDR3 contains 16 residues. The V gene's germline CDR1 is SGHAT and CDR2 FQNNGV.

The CDR3 sequence is CAKNGLYSYEQYF. The CDR3 region has the DNA TGCGCCAAGAATGGACTTTACTCCTACGAGCAGTACTTC. The chain uses TRBV5-1 and TRBJ2-7; weak D call: TRBD2 (5 bases). V was shortened by 9 bases and J by 0 bases, with 13 bases between the two germline ends. Germline loops: CDR1 SGHRS, CDR2 YFSETQ. The CDR3 is 13 residues long. The variable domain in full, completed from reference TRBV5-1 and TRBJ2-7, reads KAGVTQTPRYLIKTRGQQVTLSCSPISGHRSVSWYQQTPGQGLQFLFEYFSETQRNKGNFPGRFSGRQFSNSRSEMNVSTLELGDSALYLCAKNGLYSYEQYFGPGTRLTVT.

The genes are TRBV11-2 and TRBJ2-1, with 7 bases lining up with TRBD2. The V gene's germline CDR1 is SGHAT and CDR2 FQNNGV. The CDR3 length is 16 residues. V lost 5 bases, J lost 0 bases, and 7 bases stayed unmatched. The CDR3, as DNA: TGTGCCAGCAGCCTCCCGGCTAGCGGCTCCTACAATGAGCAGTTCTTC. Translating gives CASSLPASGSYNEQFF.

The genes are TRBV7-2 and TRBJ2-1, with a tentative D call TRBD1 (5 bases). The end of the DNA fits TRBJ2-7 better, so the J call may be wrong. This CDR3 has 15 residues. CDR1 is SGHTA and CDR2 is FQGNSA in the germline V gene. The CDR3 loop is CASSFEQGSYNEQYF. The CDR3 nucleotides are TGTGCCAGCAGCTTTGAGCAGGGCTCCTACAATGAGCAGTACTTC.

This clonotype was detected a few times. The chain combines TRBV2 with TRBJ2-7, with TRBD1 matching 9 bases. Per the germline V gene, CDR1 is SNHLY and CDR2 is FYNNEI. This CDR3 contains 14 residues. V gave up 7 bases and J gave up 2 bases; unmatched junction bases: 6. CDR3 sequence reads: CASTGTGTPYEQYF. In DNA form, the CDR3 reads TGTGCCAGCACCGGGACAGGGACTCCCTACGAGCAGTACTTC.

The CDR3 sequence is CASSPSRHGFGQETQYF. The CDR3 DNA follows: TGCGCCAGCAGCCCGTCGCGGCATGGGTTTGGTCAAGAGACCCAGTACTTC. The chain uses TRBV5-1 and TRBJ2-5; no definite D call. In germline, CDR1 is SGHRS, CDR2 YFSETQ. The V gene lost 4 bases and the J gene lost 2 bases, with 21 bases spanning the gap. The CDR3 contains 17 residues.

This chain joins TRBV7-4 and TRBJ1-1; 8 bases align to TRBD1. Germline-derived CDR1 and CDR2 are SGHVT and SQSDAQ. CDR3 length: 15 residues. With 1 base clipped from V and 4 bases from J, the junction kept 5 bases outside the gene matches. The CDR3 region has the DNA TGTGCCAGCAGCTTAGGACAGGGGCCGAGCACTGAAGCTTTCTTT. It encodes CASSLGQGPSTEAFF.

This chain joins TRBV5-1 and TRBJ2-1; the D gene is possibly TRBD1 (6 bases). The V gene's germline CDR1 is SGHRS and CDR2 YFSETQ. Between the trimmed V and J ends, which lost 0 bases and 6 bases, there was a span of 10 bases. The CDR3 spans 14 residues. In DNA, the CDR3 is TGCGCCAGCAGCTTGGCGACAGGAACCAATGAGCAGTTCTTC. This encodes CASSLATGTNEQFF.

The genes are TRBV4-3 and TRBJ1-6; D remains ambiguous. Germline CDR1 reads LGHNA; CDR2 reads YSLEER. V lost 7 bases and J lost 6, with 16 bases in between. This CDR3 has 15 amino acids. This CDR3 is CASTIRADLNSPLHF. The CDR3 DNA reads TGCGCCAGCACCATAAGGGCCGATCTTAATTCACCCCTCCACTTT.

The chain employs TRBV12-1 and TRBJ2-5; whether TRBD1, the table's D call, matches the DNA was not checked. The DNA end is a closer match to TRBJ2-7, so the J assignment may be wrong. TRBV12-1 counts as a pseudogene. This CDR3 spans 14 amino acids. The CDR3 protein is CASSSGQGSHEQYF. In DNA, the CDR3 is TGTGCCAGCAGCTCGGGACAGGGGTCCCACGAGCAGTACTTC.

This clonotype came up once. J is TRBJ1-5 and V is TRBV6-2 or TRBV6-3; 11 bases align to TRBD1. Germline CDR1 and CDR2: MNHEY and SVGEGT. Trimming removed 1 base from V and 6 bases from J; junction bases left unmatched: 5. This CDR3 spans 16 amino acids. CDR3 DNA: TGTGCCAGCAGTTACTTCGGACAGGGGGCAGTTCAGCCCCAGCATTTT. This encodes CASSYFGQGAVQPQHF.

This clonotype was detected a few times. The chain joins TRBV12-3 or TRBV12-4 to TRBJ1-5; D call uncertain. With 1 base removed from V and 7 bases from J, the gap between germline ends came to 17 bases. The CDR3 runs to 16 residues. This CDR3 reads CASSLEQLGLGQPQHF. In nucleotides, the CDR3 is TGTGCCAGCAGTTTAGAACAACTCGGCTTGGGCCAGCCCCAGCATTTT.